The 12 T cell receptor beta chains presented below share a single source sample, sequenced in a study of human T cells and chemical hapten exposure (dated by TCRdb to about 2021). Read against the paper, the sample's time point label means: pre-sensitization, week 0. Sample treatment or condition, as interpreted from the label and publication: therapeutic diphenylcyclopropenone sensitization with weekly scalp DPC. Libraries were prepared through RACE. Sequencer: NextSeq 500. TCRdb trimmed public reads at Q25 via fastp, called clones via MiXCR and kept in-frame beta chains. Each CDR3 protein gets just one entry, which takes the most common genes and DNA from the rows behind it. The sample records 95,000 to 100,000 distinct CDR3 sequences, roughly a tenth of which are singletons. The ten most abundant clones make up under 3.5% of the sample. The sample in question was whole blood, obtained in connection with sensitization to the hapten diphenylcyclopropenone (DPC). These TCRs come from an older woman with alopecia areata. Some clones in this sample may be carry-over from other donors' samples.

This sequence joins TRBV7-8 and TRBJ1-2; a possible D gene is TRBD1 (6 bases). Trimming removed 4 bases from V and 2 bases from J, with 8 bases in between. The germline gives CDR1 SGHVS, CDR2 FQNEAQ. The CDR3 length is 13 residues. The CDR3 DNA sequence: TGTGCCAGCAGCTGGGGGGGCAACTATGGCTACACCTTC. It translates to CASSWGGNYGYTF.

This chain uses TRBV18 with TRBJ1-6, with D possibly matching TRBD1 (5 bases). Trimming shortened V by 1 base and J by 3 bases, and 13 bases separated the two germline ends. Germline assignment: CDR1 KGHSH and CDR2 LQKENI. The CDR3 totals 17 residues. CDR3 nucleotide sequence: TGTGCCAGCTCACCACGGGCAGGGCGGAACTATAATTCACCCCTCCACTTT. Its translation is CASSPRAGRNYNSPLHF.

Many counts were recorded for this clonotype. DNA for the CDR3: TGCGCCAGCAGCCAAGTTATAGCGGGGGTGAACACCGGGGAGCTGTTTTTT. Translated: CASSQVIAGVNTGELFF. The chain is built from TRBV4-1 and TRBJ2-2; TRBD2 agrees at 9 bases. V lost 1 base to trimming and J lost 1 base; unmatched junction nucleotides: 4. Germline V CDR1 and CDR2: MGHRA, YSYEKL. This CDR3 is 17 amino acids long.

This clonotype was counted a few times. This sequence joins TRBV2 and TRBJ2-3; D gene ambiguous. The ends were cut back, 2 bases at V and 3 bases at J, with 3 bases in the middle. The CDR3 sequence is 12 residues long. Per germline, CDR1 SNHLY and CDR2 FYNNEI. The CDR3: CASSEWTDTQYF. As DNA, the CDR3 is TGTGCCAGCAGTGAATGGACAGATACGCAGTATTTT.

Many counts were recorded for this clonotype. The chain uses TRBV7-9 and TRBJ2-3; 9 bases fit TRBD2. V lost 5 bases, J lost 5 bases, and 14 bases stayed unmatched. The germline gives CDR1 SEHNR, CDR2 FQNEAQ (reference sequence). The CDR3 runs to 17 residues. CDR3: CASSPQLGSGGQDTQYF. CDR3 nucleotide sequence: TGTGCCAGCAGCCCACAACTTGGTAGCGGGGGCCAAGATACGCAGTATTTT.

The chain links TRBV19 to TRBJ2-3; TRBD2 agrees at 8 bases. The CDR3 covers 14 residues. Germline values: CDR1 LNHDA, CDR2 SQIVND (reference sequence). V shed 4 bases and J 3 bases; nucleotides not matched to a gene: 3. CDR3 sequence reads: CASSSSGVTDTQYF. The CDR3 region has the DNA TGTGCCAGTAGTAGTAGCGGGGTGACAGATACGCAGTATTTT.

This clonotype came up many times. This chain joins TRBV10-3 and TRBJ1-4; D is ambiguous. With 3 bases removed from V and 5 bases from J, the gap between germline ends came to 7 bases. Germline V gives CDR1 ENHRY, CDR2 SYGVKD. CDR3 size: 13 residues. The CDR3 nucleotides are TGTGCCATCAGTGATGGCGGGAATGAAAAACTGTTTTTT. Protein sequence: CAISDGGNEKLFF.

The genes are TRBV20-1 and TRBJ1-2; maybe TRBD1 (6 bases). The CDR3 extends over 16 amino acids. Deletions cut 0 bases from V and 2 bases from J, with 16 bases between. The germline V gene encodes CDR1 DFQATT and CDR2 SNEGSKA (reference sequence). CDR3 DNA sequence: TGCAGTGCTAGAGATAACAGGGCCCCCTACAACTATGGCTACACCTTC. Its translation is CSARDNRAPYNYGYTF.

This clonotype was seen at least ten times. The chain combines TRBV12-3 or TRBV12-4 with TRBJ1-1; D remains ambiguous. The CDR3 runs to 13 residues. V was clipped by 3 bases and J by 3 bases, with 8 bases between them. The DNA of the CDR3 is TGTGCCAGCAGTTTTTTAGAACACACTGAAGCTTTCTTT. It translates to CASSFLEHTEAFF.

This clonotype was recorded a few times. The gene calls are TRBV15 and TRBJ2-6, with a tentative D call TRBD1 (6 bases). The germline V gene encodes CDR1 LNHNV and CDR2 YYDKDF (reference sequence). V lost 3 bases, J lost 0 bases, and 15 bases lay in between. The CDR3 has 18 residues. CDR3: CATSRKQGQGSGANVLTF. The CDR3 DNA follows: TGTGCCACCAGCAGGAAACAGGGCCAGGGCTCTGGGGCCAACGTCCTGACTTTC.

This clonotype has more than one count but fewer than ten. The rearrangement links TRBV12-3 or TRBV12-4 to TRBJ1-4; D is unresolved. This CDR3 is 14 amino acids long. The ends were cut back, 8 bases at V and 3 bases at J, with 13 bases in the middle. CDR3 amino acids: CASSDRDSNEKLFF. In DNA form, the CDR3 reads TGTGCCAGCTCCGACCGGGATTCTAATGAAAAACTGTTTTTT.

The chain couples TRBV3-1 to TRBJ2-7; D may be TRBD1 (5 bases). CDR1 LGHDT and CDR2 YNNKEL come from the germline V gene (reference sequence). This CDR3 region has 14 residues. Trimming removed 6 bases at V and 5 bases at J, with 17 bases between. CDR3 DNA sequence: TGTGCCAGCAGTATGACAGTGACCTCTGACGAGCAGTACTTC. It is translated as CASSMTVTSDEQYF.